Listed here are 23 T cell receptor beta chains from one sample, sequenced in a study of beta chain features in type 1 diabetes. cDNA synthesis used the whole RNA isolate, giving expressed TCRB sequences. Some clones are missing from TCRdb's copy, which holds only in-frame ones; the method was immunoSEQ multiplex PCR. This sample yields 350,000 to 450,000 clones, of which about 15% are seen a single time; approximately 0.038% belongs to the top ten. What was sequenced was naive CD4+ T cells from blood. These receptors were collected from a man aged 30 to 39 in good health.

The table lists this clone with a few counts. The V and J genes are TRBV20-1 and TRBJ1-1, with TRBD1 matching 7 bases. CDR1 and CDR2 (germline): DFQATT, SNEGSKA (reference sequence). The CDR3 runs to 11 residues. Trimming took 6 bases from V and 4 from J; bases not matched to a gene: 2. CDR3 bases: TGCAGTGCCGCAGGGGGCACTGAAGCTTTCTTT. It encodes CSAAGGTEAFF.

V usage is TRBV5-6 and J usage is TRBJ2-1; 10 nucleotides align to TRBD2. Germline V lookup: CDR1 SGHDT, CDR2 YYEEEE. The J segment lost 3 bases and the V segment lost 1 base, leaving 7 bases of the junction unmatched. The CDR3 runs to 17 residues. The CDR3 DNA reads as TGTGCCAGCAGCTTGATCCTTAGCGGGAGGTTCTACAATGAGCAGTTCTTC. Its translation: CASSLILSGRFYNEQFF.

This clone turned up a few times. The chain joins TRBV18 to TRBJ2-2; D gene unclear. The CDR3 has 13 residues. Germline lookup yields CDR1 KGHSH and CDR2 LQKENI. Between the trimmed V and J ends, which lost 0 bases and 7 bases, there was a span of 6 bases. The DNA for the CDR3 is TGTGCCAGCTCACCACCTTTCCTCGGGGAGCTGTTTTTT. Encoded protein: CASSPPFLGELFF.

This clone was seen only once. The chain is built from TRBV6-6 and TRBJ2-7; 8 bases fit TRBD2. The germline gives CDR1 MNHNY, CDR2 SVGAGI (reference sequence). J lost 5 bases, V lost 8 bases, and 11 bases had no gene match. The CDR3 has 14 amino acids. The CDR3 nucleotides are TGTGCCAGCTCCGGGGGGGCAGTCCCCCACGAGCAGTACTTC. Amino acids: CASSGGAVPHEQYF.

V is TRBV30 and J is TRBJ1-5, with D unresolved. Per the germline V gene, CDR1 is GTSNPN and CDR2 is SVGIG (reference sequence). This CDR3 contains 12 residues. The V gene lost 0 bases and the J gene lost 12 bases, with 12 bases spanning the gap. CDR3 DNA: TGTGCCTGGAGTGTCGGGCAAGGATACCAGCATTTT. Amino acids: CAWSVGQGYQHF.

This clone was observed a few times. The V gene is TRBV27, the J gene TRBJ1-2; 11 bases are shared with TRBD1. The CDR3 length is 15 residues. The ends lost 6 bases at V and 7 bases at J; junction bases unmatched: 10. From germline, CDR1 is MNHEY and CDR2 SMNVEV (reference sequence). This CDR3 reads CASSTLDRGRIGYTF. The DNA of the CDR3 is TGTGCCAGCAGCACTTTGGACAGGGGGCGCATTGGCTACACCTTC.

This chain connects TRBV14 to TRBJ1-2; possibly TRBD1 for D (5 bases). Germline assignment: CDR1 SGHDN and CDR2 FVKESK. CDR3 size: 13 residues. V shed 4 bases and J shed 3 bases, with 9 bases lying between them. The CDR3 is CASSPRGDYGYTF. CDR3 DNA sequence: TGTGCCAGCAGCCCGAGGGGAGACTATGGCTACACCTTC.

This chain joins TRBV5-4 and TRBJ1-2, with TRBD1 as a possible D gene (6 bases). With 1 base removed from V and 13 bases from J, the gap between germline ends came to 14 bases. From germline, CDR1 is SGHNT and CDR2 YYREEE (reference sequence). There are 12 residues in the CDR3. CDR3 loop: CASSLRTALSTF. The DNA of the CDR3 is TGTGCCAGCAGCTTGCGGACAGCCCTCTCCACCTTC.

There are a few counts of this clone. V is TRBV25-1 and J is TRBJ2-1; D gene ambiguous. Germline CDR1 reads MGHDK; CDR2 reads SYGVNS. The CDR3 sequence is 16 residues long. V was clipped by 2 bases and J by 8 bases, with 19 bases between them. As DNA, the CDR3 is TGTGCCAGCAGTGAACCCCACGGTCTGGGGATGGATGAGCAGTTCTTC. Translating it yields CASSEPHGLGMDEQFF.

The J gene is TRBJ2-3, the V gene TRBV15, with 7 bases lining up with TRBD2. The CDR3 runs to 14 residues. V trimming: 6 bases; J trimming: 7 bases; junction bases outside the gene matches: 10. Germline V gene sequence: CDR1 LNHNV, CDR2 YYDKDF (reference sequence). The DNA of the CDR3 is TGTGCCACCAGTCCGGGACTAAGAGGGCATACGCAGTATTTT. It yields the protein CATSPGLRGHTQYF.

This chain connects TRBV27 to TRBJ1-6, with 7 bases that match TRBD1. Germline V gives CDR1 MNHEY, CDR2 SMNVEV (reference sequence). This CDR3 comprises 16 residues. V lost 1 base to trimming and J lost 3 bases; unmatched junction nucleotides: 3. The CDR3 is CASSLFPGGYNSPLHF. The CDR3 nucleotides are TGTGCCAGCAGTTTATTCCCAGGGGGCTATAATTCACCCCTCCACTTT.

The chain is built from TRBV4-3 and TRBJ1-1; D is uncertain. The germline V gene has CDR1 LGHNA and CDR2 YSLEER. The CDR3 loop spans 13 amino acids. V lost 1 base to trimming and J lost 7 bases, with 10 bases between them. This chain's CDR3 is CASSQASSSEAFF. The CDR3 bases are TGCGCCAGCAGCCAAGCATCATCCAGTGAAGCTTTCTTT.

The chain combines TRBV7-9 with TRBJ2-5; TRBD2 aligns across 8 bases. This CDR3 has 15 amino acids. Germline V lookup: CDR1 SEHNR, CDR2 FQNEAQ (reference sequence). Losses at the gene ends were 5 bases for V and 4 bases for J; bases not matched to a gene: 9. CDR3 sequence: CASSLVGLAGETQYF. Written as DNA, the CDR3 is TGTGCCAGCAGCCTAGTCGGCCTAGCGGGAGAGACCCAGTACTTC.

There are a few counts of this clone. J is TRBJ2-3 and V is TRBV11-1; TRBD2 is a possible D gene (6 bases). The CDR3 has 15 residues. Per the germline V gene, CDR1 is SGHAT and CDR2 is FQDESV (reference sequence). Between the trimmed V and J ends, which lost 5 bases and 8 bases, there was a span of 20 bases. The CDR3 region is CASSPPGVPGLTQYF. The CDR3 nucleotides are TGTGCCAGCAGCCCACCGGGAGTCCCTGGCCTTACGCAGTATTTT.

The rearrangement uses TRBV10-3 and TRBJ1-2, with TRBD1 identical over 7 bases. The J segment lost 0 bases and the V segment lost 4 bases, leaving 2 bases of the junction unmatched. CDR1 ENHRY and CDR2 SYGVKD come from the germline V gene. The CDR3 totals 14 residues. CDR3 in amino acids: CAISGTGANYGYTF. The CDR3 nucleotides are TGTGCCATCAGTGGGACAGGAGCTAACTATGGCTACACCTTC.

This clone has only a few counts. The genes are TRBV7-2 and TRBJ1-2; D remains unclear. This CDR3 has 13 amino acids. V lost 2 bases and J 2 bases, leaving 6 bases between the germline ends. From germline, CDR1 is SGHTA and CDR2 FQGNSA. In nucleotides, the CDR3 is TGTGCCAGCAGCTTAAAGGCGAACTATGGCTACACCTTC. The encoded protein is CASSLKANYGYTF.

This clone has only a few counts. V gene TRBV4-1 combines with J gene TRBJ2-6; TRBD1 agrees at 11 bases. The V segment lost 3 bases and the J segment 1 base; nucleotides outside the gene matches: 8. This CDR3 spans 19 amino acids. The germline V gene has CDR1 MGHRA and CDR2 YSYEKL. This CDR3 reads CASSQTSGQGASGANVLTF. CDR3 sequence (DNA): TGCGCCAGCAGCCAGACCTCAGGACAGGGGGCGTCTGGGGCCAACGTCCTGACTTTC.

The chain carries TRBV6-5 and TRBJ2-1; no firm D call. This CDR3 contains 13 residues. V was shortened by 2 bases and J by 4 bases, with 6 bases between the two germline ends. CDR1 is MNHEY, CDR2 SVGAGI, per germline. In nucleotides, the CDR3 is TGTGCCAGCAGTTACAGGCTTTACAATGAGCAGTTCTTC. It specifies CASSYRLYNEQFF.

Note on this clone: Other DNA sequences in the sample encode the same CDR3. The gene calls are TRBV30 and TRBJ2-1; the match to TRBD1 covers 7 bases. The length of the CDR3 is 12 residues. Germline lookup yields CDR1 GTSNPN and CDR2 SVGIG (reference sequence). The junction had 6 bases not matched to a gene; V was cut back by 5 bases and J by 8 bases. The CDR3 protein is CAWGQGVYEQFF. The CDR3 bases are TGTGCCTGGGGGCAGGGGGTTTATGAGCAGTTCTTC. The full variable domain, in which reference TRBV30 and TRBJ2-1 provide the parts outside the CDR3, is SQTIHQWPATLVQPVGSPLSLECTVEGTSNPNLYWYRQAAGRGLQLLFYSVGIGQISSEVPQNLSASRPQDRQFILSSKKLLLSDSGFYLCAWGQGVYEQFFGPGTRLTVL.

This clone was seen more than once but under ten times. This rearrangement joins TRBV5-1 to TRBJ2-1; D is ambiguous. V gave up 4 bases and J gave up 2 bases, with 13 bases separating them. Germline CDR1 reads SGHRS; CDR2 reads YFSETQ. The CDR3 loop spans 15 amino acids. The CDR3 sequence is CASSLRVGTYNEQFF. As DNA, the CDR3 is TGCGCCAGCAGCCTTCGGGTAGGGACCTACAATGAGCAGTTCTTC.

The genes are TRBV18 and TRBJ1-1; no clear D. Trimming took off 0 bases at V and 0 bases at J, with 5 bases between the two ends. The germline V gene encodes CDR1 KGHSH and CDR2 LQKENI. The CDR3 covers 14 residues. The CDR3 DNA follows: TGTGCCAGCTCACCACCCCTGATGAACACTGAAGCTTTCTTT. Translating it yields CASSPPLMNTEAFF.

This chain joins TRBV18 and TRBJ2-2, with D hard to call. The CDR3 consists of 14 residues. V was cut by 0 bases and J by 1 base, with 3 bases left in between. In germline, CDR1 is KGHSH, CDR2 LQKENI. The CDR3, as DNA: TGTGCCAGCTCACCACCTATGAACACCGGGGAGCTGTTTTTT. It is translated as CASSPPMNTGELFF.

This chain joins TRBV21-1 and TRBJ2-7. TRBV21-1 is classified as a pseudogene. This CDR3 is built from 14 residues. CDR3: CASSKRGIPHEQYV. The CDR3 DNA sequence: TGTGCCAGCAGCAAGAGGGGAATTCCCCACGAGCAGTACGTC.